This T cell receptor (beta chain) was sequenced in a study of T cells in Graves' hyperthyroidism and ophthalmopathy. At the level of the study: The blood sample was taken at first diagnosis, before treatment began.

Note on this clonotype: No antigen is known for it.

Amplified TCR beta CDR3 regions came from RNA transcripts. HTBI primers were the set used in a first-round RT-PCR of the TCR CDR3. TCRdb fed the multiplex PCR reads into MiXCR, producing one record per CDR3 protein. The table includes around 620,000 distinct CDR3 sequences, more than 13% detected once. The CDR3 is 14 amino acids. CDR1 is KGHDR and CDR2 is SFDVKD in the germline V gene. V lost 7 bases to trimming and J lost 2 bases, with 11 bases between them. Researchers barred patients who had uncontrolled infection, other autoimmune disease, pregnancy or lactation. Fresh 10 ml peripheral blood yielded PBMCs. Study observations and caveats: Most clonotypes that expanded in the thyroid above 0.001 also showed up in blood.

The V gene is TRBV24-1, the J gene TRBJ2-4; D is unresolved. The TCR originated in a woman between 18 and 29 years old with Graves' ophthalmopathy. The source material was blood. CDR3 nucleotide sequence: TGTGCCACCAGCGGCCCAGGAACCAAAAACATTCAGTACTTC. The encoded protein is CATSGPGTKNIQYF.